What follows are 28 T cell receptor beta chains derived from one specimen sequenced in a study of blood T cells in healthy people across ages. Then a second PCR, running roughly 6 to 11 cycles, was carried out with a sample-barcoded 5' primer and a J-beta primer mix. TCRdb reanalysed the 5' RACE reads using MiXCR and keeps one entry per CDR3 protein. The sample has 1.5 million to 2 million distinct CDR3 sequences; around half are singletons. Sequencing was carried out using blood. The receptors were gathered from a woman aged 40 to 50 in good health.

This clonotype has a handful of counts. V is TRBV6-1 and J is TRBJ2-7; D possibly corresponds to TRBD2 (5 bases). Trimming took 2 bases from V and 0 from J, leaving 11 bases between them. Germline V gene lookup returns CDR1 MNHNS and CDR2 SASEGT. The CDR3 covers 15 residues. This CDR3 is CASSEWGSDSYEQYF. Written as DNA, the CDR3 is TGTGCCAGCAGTGAATGGGGTAGCGACTCCTACGAGCAGTACTTC.

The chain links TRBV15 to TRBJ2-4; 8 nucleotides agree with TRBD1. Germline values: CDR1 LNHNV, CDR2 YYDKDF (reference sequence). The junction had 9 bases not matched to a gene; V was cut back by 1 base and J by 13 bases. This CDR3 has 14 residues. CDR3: CATSRALQGDGQYF. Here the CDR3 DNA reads TGTGCCACCAGCAGAGCGTTACAGGGGGATGGGCAGTACTTC.

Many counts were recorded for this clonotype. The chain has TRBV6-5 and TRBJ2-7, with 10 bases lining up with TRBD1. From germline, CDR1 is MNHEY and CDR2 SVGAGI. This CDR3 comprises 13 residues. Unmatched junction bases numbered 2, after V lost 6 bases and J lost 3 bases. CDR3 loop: CASRRTGGYEQYF. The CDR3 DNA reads TGTGCCAGCAGACGGACAGGGGGCTACGAGCAGTACTTC.

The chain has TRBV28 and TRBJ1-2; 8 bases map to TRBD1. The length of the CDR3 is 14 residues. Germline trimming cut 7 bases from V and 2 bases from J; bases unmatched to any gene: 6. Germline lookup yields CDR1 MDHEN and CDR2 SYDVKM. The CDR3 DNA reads TGTGCCAGCACTACAGGGGGACTAAACTATGGCTACACCTTC. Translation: CASTTGGLNYGYTF.

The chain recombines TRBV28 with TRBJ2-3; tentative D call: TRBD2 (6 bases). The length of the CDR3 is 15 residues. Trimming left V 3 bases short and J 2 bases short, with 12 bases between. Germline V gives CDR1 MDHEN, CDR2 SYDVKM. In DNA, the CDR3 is TGTGCCAGCAGTTTGTATGGCGGGATCACAGATACGCAGTATTTT. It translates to CASSLYGGITDTQYF.

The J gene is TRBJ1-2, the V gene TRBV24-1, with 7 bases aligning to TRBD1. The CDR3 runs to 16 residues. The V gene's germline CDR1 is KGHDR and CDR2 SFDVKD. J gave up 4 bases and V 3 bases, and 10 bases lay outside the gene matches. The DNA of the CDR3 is TGTGCCACCAGTGATGCGACCGGGACAGCCCTCTATGGCTACACCTTC. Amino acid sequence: CATSDATGTALYGYTF.

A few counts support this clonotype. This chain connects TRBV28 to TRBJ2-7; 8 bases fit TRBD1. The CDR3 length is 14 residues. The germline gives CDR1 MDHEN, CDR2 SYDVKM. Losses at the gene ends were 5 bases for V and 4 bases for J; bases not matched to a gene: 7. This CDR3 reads CASSGPDRGYEQYF. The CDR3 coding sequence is TGTGCCAGCAGTGGCCCAGACAGGGGATACGAGCAGTACTTC.

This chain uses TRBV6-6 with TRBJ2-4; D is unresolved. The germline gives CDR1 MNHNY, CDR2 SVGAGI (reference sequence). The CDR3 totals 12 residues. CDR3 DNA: TGTGCGGCGGCACTGGCCAAAAACATTCAGTACTTC. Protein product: CAAALAKNIQYF.

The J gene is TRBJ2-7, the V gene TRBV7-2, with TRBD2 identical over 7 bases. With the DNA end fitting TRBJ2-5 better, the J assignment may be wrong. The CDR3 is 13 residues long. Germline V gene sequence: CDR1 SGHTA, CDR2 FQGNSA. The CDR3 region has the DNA TGTGCCAGCACCTGGGGGGGAGAAGAGACCCAGTACTTC. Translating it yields CASTWGGEETQYF.

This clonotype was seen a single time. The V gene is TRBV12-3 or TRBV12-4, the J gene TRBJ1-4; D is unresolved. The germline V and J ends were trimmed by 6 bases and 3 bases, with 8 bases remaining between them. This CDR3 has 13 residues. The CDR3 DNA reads TGTGCCAGCAGGTCGGGGTCTAATGAAAAACTGTTTTTT. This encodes CASRSGSNEKLFF.

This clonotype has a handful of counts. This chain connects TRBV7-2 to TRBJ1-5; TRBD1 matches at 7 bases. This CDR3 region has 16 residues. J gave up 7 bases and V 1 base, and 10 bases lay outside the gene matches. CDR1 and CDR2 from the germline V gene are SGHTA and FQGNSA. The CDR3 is CASSLVNRGFGQPQHF. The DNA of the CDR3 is TGTGCCAGCAGCTTAGTCAACAGGGGTTTTGGGCAGCCCCAGCATTTT.

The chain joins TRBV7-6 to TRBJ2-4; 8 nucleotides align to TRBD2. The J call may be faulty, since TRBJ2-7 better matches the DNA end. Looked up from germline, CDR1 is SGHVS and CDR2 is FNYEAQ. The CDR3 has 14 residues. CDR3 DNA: TGTGCCAGCAGCCCGGGACTAGTTCCCTACGAGCAGTACTTC. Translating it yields CASSPGLVPYEQYF.

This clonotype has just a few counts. CDR3 coding DNA: TGTGCCACCAGTCCAAGCTCAGAACAAGAGACCCAGTACTTC. It encodes CATSPSSEQETQYF. This rearrangement joins TRBV24-1 to TRBJ2-5; D is unresolved. The germline gives CDR1 KGHDR, CDR2 SFDVKD. Trimming pared 6 bases from V and 2 bases from J, leaving 12 bases between. This CDR3 is 14 amino acids long.

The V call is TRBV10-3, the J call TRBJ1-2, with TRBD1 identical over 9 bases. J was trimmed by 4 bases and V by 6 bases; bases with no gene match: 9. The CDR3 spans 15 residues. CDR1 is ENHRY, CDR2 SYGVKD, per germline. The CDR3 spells CAIRPDRGEGYGYTF. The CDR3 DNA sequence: TGTGCCATCAGACCCGACAGGGGGGAAGGCTATGGCTACACCTTC.

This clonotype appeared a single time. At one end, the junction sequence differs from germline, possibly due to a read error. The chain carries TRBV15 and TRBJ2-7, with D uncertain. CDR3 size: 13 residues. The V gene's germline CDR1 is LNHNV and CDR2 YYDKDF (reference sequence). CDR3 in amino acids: CTTSREVQFEQYF. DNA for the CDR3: TGTACCACCAGCAGAGAGGTCCAGTTCGAGCAGTACTTC.

The CDR3 coding sequence is TGTGCCAGCAGTTACTCGCTACCCGGCGGAGGTACTACCTACGAGCAGTACTTC. Its protein product is CASSYSLPGGGTTYEQYF. The rearrangement joins TRBV6-5 to TRBJ2-7, with D possibly being TRBD2 (5 bases). The CDR3 spans 18 residues. Germline CDR1 MNHEY, CDR2 SVGAGI. Trimming took off 0 bases at V and 2 bases at J, with 20 bases between the two ends.

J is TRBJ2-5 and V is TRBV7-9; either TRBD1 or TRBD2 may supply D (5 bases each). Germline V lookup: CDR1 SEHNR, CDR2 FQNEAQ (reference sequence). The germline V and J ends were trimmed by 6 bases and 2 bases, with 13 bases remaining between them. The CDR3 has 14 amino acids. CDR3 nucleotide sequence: TGTGCCAGCAGAGGGACCATGGGGCAAGAGACCCAGTACTTC. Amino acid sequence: CASRGTMGQETQYF.

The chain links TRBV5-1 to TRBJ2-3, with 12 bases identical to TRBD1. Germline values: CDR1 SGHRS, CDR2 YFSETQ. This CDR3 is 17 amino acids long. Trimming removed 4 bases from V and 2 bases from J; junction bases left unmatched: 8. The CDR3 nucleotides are TGCGCCAGCAGCCTGGGACAGGGGGCATGGTACACAGATACGCAGTATTTT. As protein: CASSLGQGAWYTDTQYF.

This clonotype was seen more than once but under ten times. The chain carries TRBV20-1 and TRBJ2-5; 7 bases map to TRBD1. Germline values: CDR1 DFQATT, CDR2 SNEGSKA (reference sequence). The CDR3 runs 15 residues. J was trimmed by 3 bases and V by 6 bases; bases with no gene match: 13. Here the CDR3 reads CSAKIPQGSEETQYF. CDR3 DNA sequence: TGCAGTGCCAAAATCCCACAGGGGAGTGAAGAGACCCAGTACTTC.

CDR3 amino acids: CASSVRDFYGYTF. The CDR3 DNA sequence: TGTGCCAGCAGTGTCCGGGACTTTTATGGCTACACCTTC. The chain is built from TRBV3-1 and TRBJ1-2, with TRBD1 as a possible D gene (5 bases). V gave up 6 bases and J gave up 5 bases, with 13 bases separating them. The CDR3 runs 13 residues. CDR1 is LGHDT, CDR2 YNNKEL, per germline (reference sequence).

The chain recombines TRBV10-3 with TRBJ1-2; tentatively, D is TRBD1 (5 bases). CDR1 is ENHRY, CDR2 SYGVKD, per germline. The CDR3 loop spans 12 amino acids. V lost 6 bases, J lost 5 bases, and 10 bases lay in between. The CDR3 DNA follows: TGTGCCATCAGCTCGGGACCTTATGGCTACACCTTC. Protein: CAISSGPYGYTF.

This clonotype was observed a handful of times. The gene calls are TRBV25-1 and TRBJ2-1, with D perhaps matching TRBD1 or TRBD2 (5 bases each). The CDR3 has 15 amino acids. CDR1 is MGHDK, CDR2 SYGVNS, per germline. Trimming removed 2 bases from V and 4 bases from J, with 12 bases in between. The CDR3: CASSEPGRPYNEQFF. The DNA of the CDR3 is TGTGCCAGCAGTGAACCGGGGCGCCCTTACAATGAGCAGTTCTTC.

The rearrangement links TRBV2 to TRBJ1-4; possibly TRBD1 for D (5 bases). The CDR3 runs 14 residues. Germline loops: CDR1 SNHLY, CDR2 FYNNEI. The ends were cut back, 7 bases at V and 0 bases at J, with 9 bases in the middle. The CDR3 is CASIRDSTNEKLFF. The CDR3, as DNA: TGTGCCAGCATCCGGGACTCAACTAATGAAAAACTGTTTTTT.

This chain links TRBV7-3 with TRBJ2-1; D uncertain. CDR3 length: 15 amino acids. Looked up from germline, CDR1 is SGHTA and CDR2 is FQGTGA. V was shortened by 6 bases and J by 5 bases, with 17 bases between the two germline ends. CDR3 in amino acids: CASSRTLSTNNEQFF. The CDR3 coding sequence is TGTGCCAGCAGTCGGACCCTCTCCACTAACAATGAGCAGTTCTTC.

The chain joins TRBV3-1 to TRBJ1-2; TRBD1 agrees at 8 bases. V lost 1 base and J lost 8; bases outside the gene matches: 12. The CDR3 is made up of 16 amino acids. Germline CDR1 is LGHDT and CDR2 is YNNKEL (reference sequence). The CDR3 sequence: CASSQAWRQGAWGYTF. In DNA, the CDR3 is TGTGCCAGCAGCCAAGCGTGGAGGCAGGGGGCCTGGGGCTACACCTTC.

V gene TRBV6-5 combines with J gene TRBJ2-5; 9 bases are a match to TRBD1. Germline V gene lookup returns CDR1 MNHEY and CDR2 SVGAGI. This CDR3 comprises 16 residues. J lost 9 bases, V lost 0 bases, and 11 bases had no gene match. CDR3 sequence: CASSYSGFGQGSPQYF. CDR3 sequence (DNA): TGTGCCAGCAGTTACTCAGGGTTCGGACAGGGGTCGCCCCAGTACTTC.

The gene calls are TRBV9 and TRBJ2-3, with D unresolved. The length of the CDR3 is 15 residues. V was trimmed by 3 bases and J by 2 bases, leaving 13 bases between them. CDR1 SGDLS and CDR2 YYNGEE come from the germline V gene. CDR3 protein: CASSDPGSFTDTQYF. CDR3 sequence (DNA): TGTGCCAGCAGCGACCCCGGGTCCTTCACAGATACGCAGTATTTT.

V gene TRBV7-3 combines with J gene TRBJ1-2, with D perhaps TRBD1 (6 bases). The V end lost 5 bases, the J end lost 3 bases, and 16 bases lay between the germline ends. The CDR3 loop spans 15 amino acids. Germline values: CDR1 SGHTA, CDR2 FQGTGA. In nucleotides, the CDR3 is TGTGCCAGCAGCCAAACTGCGGACAGATACTATGGCTACACCTTC. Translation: CASSQTADRYYGYTF.